Given below is one T cell receptor beta chain in context. The authors negatively isolated CD8+ and CD4+ T cells and FACS-enriched TEMRA cells. The CDR3 extends over 11 amino acids. With 8 bases removed from V and 6 bases from J, the gap between germline ends came to 7 bases. Germline V gene lookup returns CDR1 SEHNR and CDR2 FQNEAQ (reference sequence). The sample is drawn from a study of CD8 T cells in Susac syndrome. RNA was extracted with the RNeasy kit, and a quantity of roughly 0.5 to 1 ug was reverse transcribed using random hexamers. TCRdb used MiXCR to reprocess the immunoSEQ multiplex PCR reads, holding one entry per CDR3 protein. The top ten clones hold 0.1% to 0.15% of a sample with around 220,000 distinct CDR3 sequences, approximately 90% of them seen once.

The chain links TRBV7-9 to TRBJ1-4; maybe TRBD1 (5 bases). The TCR originated in a human donor with multiple sclerosis. Sequencing used CD8+ T cells from PBMCs. The CDR3 bases are TGTGCCAGCGGGGGAGATGAAAAACTGTTTTTT. Translation: CASGGDEKLFF. Complete variable domain (other parts from reference TRBV7-9 and TRBJ1-4): DTGVSQNPRHKITKRGQNVTFRCDPISEHNRLYWYRQTLGQGPEFLTYFQNEAQLEKSRLLSDRFSAERPKGSFSTLEIQRTEQGDSAMYLCASGGDEKLFFGSGTQLSVL.